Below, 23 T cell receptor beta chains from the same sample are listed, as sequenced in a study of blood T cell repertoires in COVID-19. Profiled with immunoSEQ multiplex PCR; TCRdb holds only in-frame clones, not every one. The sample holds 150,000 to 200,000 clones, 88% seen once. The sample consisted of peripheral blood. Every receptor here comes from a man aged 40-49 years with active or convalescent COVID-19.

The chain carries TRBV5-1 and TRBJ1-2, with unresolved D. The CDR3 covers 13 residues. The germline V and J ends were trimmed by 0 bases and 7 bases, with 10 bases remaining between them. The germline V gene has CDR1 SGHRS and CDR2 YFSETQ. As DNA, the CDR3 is TGCGCCAGCAGCTTGGGCGGGAGCGGTGGCTACACCTTC. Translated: CASSLGGSGGYTF.

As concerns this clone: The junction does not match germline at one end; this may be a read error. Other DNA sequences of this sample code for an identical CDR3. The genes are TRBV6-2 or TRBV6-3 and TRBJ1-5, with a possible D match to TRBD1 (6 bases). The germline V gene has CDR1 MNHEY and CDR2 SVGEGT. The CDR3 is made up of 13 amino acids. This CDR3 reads CASSVQGNQPQHF. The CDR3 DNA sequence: TGCGCCAGCAGCGTACAGGGAAATCAGCCCCAGCATTTT.

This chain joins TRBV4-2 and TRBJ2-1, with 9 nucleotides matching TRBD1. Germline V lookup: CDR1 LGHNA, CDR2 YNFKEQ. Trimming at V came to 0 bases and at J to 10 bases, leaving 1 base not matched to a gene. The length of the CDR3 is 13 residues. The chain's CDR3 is CASSQEGQGEQFF. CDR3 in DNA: TGTGCCAGCAGCCAAGAGGGACAGGGAGAGCAGTTCTTC.

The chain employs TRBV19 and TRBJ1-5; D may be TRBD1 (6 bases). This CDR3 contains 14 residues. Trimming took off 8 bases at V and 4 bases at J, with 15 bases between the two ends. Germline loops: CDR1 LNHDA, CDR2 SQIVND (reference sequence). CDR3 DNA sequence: TGTGCCAGTTCCGATTCAGGGGATAATCAGCCCCAGCATTTT. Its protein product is CASSDSGDNQPQHF.

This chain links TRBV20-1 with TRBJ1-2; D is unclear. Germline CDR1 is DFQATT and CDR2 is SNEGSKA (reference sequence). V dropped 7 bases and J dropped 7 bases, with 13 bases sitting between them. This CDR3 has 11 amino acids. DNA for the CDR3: TGCAGTGTTGGGGAGATAACTGGCTACACCTTC. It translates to CSVGEITGYTF.

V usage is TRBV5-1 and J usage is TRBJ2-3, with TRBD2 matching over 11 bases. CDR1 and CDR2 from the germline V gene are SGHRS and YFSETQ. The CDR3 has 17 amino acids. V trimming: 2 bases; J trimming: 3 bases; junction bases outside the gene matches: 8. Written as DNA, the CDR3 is TGCGCCAGCAGCTTTTCTAGCGGGAGGCTGGGAACAGATACGCAGTATTTT. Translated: CASSFSSGRLGTDTQYF.

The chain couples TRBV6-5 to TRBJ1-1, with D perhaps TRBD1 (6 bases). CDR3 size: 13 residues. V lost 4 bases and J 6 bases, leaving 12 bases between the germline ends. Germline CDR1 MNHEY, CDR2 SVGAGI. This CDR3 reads CASSSLTGAEAFF. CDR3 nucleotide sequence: TGTGCCAGCAGTTCCTTGACAGGTGCTGAAGCTTTCTTT.

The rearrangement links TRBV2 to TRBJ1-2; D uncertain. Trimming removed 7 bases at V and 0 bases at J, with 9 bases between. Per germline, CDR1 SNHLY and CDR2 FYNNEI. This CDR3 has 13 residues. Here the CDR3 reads CASNIRANYGYTF. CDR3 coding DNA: TGTGCCAGCAATATAAGAGCTAACTATGGCTACACCTTC.

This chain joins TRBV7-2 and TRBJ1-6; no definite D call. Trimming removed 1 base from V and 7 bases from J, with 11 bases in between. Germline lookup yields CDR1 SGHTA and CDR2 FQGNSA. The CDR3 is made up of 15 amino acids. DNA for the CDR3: TGTGCCAGCAGCTTAGGGCGGGCCGTCAATTCACCCCTCCACTTT. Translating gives CASSLGRAVNSPLHF.

As DNA, the CDR3 is TGTGCCAGCAGTGAAGTAGGGGCGAGCTCCTACGAGCAGTACTTC. Amino acids: CASSEVGASSYEQYF. This chain joins TRBV6-1 and TRBJ2-7; D is possibly TRBD1 (5 bases). The V gene's germline CDR1 is MNHNS and CDR2 SASEGT. This CDR3 has 15 amino acids. The V and J ends lost 1 base and 0 bases respectively, with 10 bases between them.

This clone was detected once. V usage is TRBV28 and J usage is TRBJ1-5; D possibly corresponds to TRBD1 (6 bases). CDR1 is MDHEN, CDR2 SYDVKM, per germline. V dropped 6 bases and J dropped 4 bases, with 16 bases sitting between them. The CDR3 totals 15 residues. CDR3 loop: CASRRNRVENQPQHF. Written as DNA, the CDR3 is TGTGCCAGCAGGAGAAACAGGGTAGAGAATCAGCCCCAGCATTTT.

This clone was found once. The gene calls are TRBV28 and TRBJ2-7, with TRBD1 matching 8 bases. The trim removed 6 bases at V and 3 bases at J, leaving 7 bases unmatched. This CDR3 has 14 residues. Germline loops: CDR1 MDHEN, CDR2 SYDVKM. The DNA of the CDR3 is TGTGCCAGCAGCCCCAGTGGACAGGGCTACGAGCAGTACTTC. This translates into CASSPSGQGYEQYF. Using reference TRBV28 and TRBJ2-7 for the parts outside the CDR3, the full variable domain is DVKVTQSSRYLVKRTGEKVFLECVQDMDHENMFWYRQDPGLGLRLIYFSYDVKMKEKGDIPEGYSVSREKKERFSLILESASTNQTSMYLCASSPSGQGYEQYFGPGTRLTVT.

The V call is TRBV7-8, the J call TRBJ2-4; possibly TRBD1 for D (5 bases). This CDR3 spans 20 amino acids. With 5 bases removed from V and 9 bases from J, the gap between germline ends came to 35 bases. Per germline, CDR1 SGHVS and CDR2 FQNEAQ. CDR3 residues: CASSALRGGAIMSNSSIQYF. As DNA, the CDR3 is TGTGCCAGCAGCGCCCTAAGAGGTGGGGCCATAATGTCCAATTCTTCCATTCAGTACTTC.

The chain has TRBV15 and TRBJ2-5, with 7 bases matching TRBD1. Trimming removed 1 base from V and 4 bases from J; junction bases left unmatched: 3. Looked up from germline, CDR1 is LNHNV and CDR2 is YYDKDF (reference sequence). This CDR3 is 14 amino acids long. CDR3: CATSRAPGGETQYF. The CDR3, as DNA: TGTGCCACCAGCAGAGCCCCAGGGGGAGAGACCCAGTACTTC.

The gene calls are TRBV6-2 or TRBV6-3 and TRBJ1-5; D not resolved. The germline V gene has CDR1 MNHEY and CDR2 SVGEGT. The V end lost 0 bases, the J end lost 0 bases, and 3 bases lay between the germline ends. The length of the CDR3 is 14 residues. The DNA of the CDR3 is TGTGCCAGCAGTTACTCCTTTAGCAATCAGCCCCAGCATTTT. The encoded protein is CASSYSFSNQPQHF.

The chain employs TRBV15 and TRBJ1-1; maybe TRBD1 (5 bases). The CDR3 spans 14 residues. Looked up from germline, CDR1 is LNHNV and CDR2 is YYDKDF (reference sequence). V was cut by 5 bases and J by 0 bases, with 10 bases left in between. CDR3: CATSGGLLNTEAFF. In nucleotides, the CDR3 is TGTGCCACCAGCGGGGGACTGCTGAACACTGAAGCTTTCTTT.

This chain's CDR3 is CASSLRTAGNTIYF. CDR3 sequence (DNA): TGTGCCAGCAGCTTAAGGACAGCTGGAAACACCATATATTTT. The V call is TRBV7-9, the J call TRBJ1-3, with a possible D match to TRBD1 (6 bases). V lost 2 bases and J lost 2, with 7 bases in between. The germline CDR1 and CDR2 sequences are SEHNR and FQNEAQ (reference sequence). This CDR3 has 14 residues.

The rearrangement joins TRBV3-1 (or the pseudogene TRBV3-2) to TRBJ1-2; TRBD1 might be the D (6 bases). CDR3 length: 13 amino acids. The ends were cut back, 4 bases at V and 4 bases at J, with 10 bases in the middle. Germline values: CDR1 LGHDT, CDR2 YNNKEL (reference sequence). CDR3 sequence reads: CASSRDMGYGYTF. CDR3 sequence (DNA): TGTGCCAGCAGCCGGGACATGGGCTATGGCTACACCTTC.

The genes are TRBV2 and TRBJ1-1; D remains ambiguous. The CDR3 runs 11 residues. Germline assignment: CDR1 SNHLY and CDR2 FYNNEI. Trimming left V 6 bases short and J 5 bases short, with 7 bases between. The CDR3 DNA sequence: TGTGCCAGCAGGCGGAGGACTGAAGCTTTCTTT. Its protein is CASRRRTEAFF.

CDR3 nucleotide sequence: TGTGCCAGCAGCCCATCCTGGTGGGGGCGGGAGGCACTTCAAGAGACCCAGTACTTC. Translating it yields CASSPSWWGREALQETQYF. The chain couples TRBV11-3 to TRBJ2-5; 8 positions match TRBD2. The germline gives CDR1 SGHNT, CDR2 YENEEA. The trim removed 5 bases at V and 2 bases at J, leaving 19 bases unmatched. The CDR3 consists of 19 residues. The whole variable domain, filled in from reference TRBV11-3 and TRBJ2-5, reads EAGVVQSPRYKIIEKKQPVAFWCNPISGHNTLYWYLQNLGQGPELLIRYENEEAVDDSQLPKDRFSAERLKGVDSTLKIQPAELGDSAVYLCASSPSWWGREALQETQYFGPGTRLLVL.

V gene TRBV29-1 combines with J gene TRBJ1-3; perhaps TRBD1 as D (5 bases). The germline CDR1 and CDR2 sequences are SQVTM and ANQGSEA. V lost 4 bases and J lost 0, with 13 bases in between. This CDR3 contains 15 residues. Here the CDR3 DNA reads TGCAGCGTTGTTGGGGCCGTTGGCTCTGGAAACACCATATATTTT. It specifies CSVVGAVGSGNTIYF.

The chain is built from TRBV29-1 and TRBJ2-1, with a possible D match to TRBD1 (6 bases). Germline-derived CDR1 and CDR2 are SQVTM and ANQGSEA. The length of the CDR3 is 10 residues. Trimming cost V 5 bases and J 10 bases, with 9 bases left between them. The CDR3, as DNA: TGCAGCGTTAACAGGGAGGAGCAGTTCTTC. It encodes CSVNREEQFF.

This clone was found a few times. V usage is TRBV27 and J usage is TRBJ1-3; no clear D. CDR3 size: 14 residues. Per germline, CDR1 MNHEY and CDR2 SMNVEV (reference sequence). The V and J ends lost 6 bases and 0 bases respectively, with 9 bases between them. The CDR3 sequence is CASRATSSGNTIYF. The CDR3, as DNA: TGTGCCAGCAGAGCGACGTCCTCTGGAAACACCATATATTTT.